A selection of T cell receptor beta chains follows, all from one sample in a study of T cells in localized non-small cell lung cancer. Method: immunoSEQ multiplex PCR; TCRdb's copy keeps in-frame clones and lacks some. The sample lists approximately 83,000 clones; approximately 90% were seen once. Here the sequenced sample was PBMCs, taken before any cancer treatment. These receptors came from a woman aged 35 to 69 with stage II squamous cell lung carcinoma. Each CDR3 is given with its conserved first and last residue. D genes are given only for firm matches. Only some rows state a clone size, as once, few, many or a class for expanded clones.

cdr3_nt: TGTGCCAGCAGCCCGAAGGGGAGACAGAACACTGAAGCTTTCTTT
cdr3_aa: CASSPKGRQNTEAFF
j_call: TRBJ1-1
d_call: .
clone_size: .
v_call: TRBV9

cdr3_nt: TGTGCCAGCAGTCCCAGGACTAGCGGGATAGTGGCAGATACGCAGTATTTT
cdr3_aa: CASSPRTSGIVADTQYF
j_call: TRBJ2-3
d_call: TRBD2
clone_size: .
v_call: TRBV2

cdr3_nt: TGCAGCGTGAACGGGGGGGCGGGAGATACGCAGTATTTT
cdr3_aa: CSVNGGAGDTQYF
j_call: TRBJ2-3
d_call: TRBD2
clone_size: .
v_call: TRBV29-1

cdr3_nt: TGCAGCGCCACAAGGACAGACGAGCAGTACTTC
cdr3_aa: CSATRTDEQYF
j_call: TRBJ2-7
d_call: .
clone_size: .
v_call: TRBV29-1

cdr3_nt: TGTGCCAGTAGTATAACCGGGACAGTGGCGAATCAGCCCCAGCATTTT
cdr3_aa: CASSITGTVANQPQHF
j_call: TRBJ1-5
d_call: TRBD1
clone_size: .
v_call: TRBV19

cdr3_nt: TGTGCCAGCGGGGGACAGGGGAGCCCTGAAGCTTTCTTT
cdr3_aa: CASGGQGSPEAFF
j_call: TRBJ1-1
d_call: TRBD1
clone_size: .
v_call: TRBV2

cdr3_nt: TGTGCCAGCAGTGTTAGGAACTCCTACGAGCAGTACTTC
cdr3_aa: CASSVRNSYEQYF
j_call: TRBJ2-7
d_call: .
clone_size: .
v_call: TRBV6-1

cdr3_nt: TGTGCCAGCAGTTACGGGGTCAAAGGGGATTATGGCTACACCTTC
cdr3_aa: CASSYGVKGDYGYTF
j_call: TRBJ1-2
d_call: .
clone_size: .
v_call: TRBV6-5

cdr3_nt: TGTGCCAGCAGGCCCGACAGGGGGGGGATCTCTGGGGCCAACGTCCTGACTTTC
cdr3_aa: CASRPDRGGISGANVLTF
j_call: TRBJ2-6
d_call: TRBD1
clone_size: .
v_call: TRBV28

cdr3_nt: TGTGCCTGGAGGAGGGCAGGGGGCGATGAAAAACTGTTTTTT
cdr3_aa: CAWRRAGGDEKLFF
j_call: TRBJ1-4
d_call: TRBD1
clone_size: .
v_call: TRBV30

cdr3_nt: TGTGCCAGCAGTGTGTGGCGGGGAAAAAACATTCAGTACTTC
cdr3_aa: CASSVWRGKNIQYF
j_call: TRBJ2-4
d_call: .
clone_size: .
v_call: TRBV2

cdr3_nt: TGCGCCAGCAGCCATACGGGACAGGGGTCGGGTCAGCCCCAGCATTTT
cdr3_aa: CASSHTGQGSGQPQHF
j_call: TRBJ1-5
d_call: TRBD1
clone_size: once
v_call: TRBV4-1

cdr3_nt: TGTGCCAGCAGTTTATCGGGTGGGAATGAGCAGTTCTTC
cdr3_aa: CASSLSGGNEQFF
j_call: TRBJ2-1
d_call: .
clone_size: .
v_call: TRBV27

cdr3_nt: TGTGCCAGTAGTCCCACTTGGGGTGAGCAGCCCCAGCATTTT
cdr3_aa: CASSPTWGEQPQHF
j_call: TRBJ1-5
d_call: .
clone_size: .
v_call: TRBV19

cdr3_nt: TGTGCCAGCAGGAACGGACAGGGGAGTCCGGGTCCAATCTACAATGAGCAGTTCTTC
cdr3_aa: CASRNGQGSPGPIYNEQFF
j_call: TRBJ2-1
d_call: TRBD1
clone_size: .
v_call: TRBV7-9

cdr3_nt: TGTGCCAGCCTCTCCGGGACAGGGGATTCTGGGGCCAACGTCCTGACTTTC
cdr3_aa: CASLSGTGDSGANVLTF
j_call: TRBJ2-6
d_call: TRBD1
clone_size: once
v_call: TRBV19

cdr3_nt: TGTGCCAGCAGCATAGTTAACACTGAAGCTTTCTTT
cdr3_aa: CASSIVNTEAFF
j_call: TRBJ1-1
d_call: .
clone_size: .
v_call: TRBV7-9

cdr3_nt: TGTGCCAGCAGCCGACCTAGGACTAGCGGGGGTCGTCTGGGGCAAGAGACCCAGTACTTC
cdr3_aa: CASSRPRTSGGRLGQETQYF
j_call: TRBJ2-5
d_call: TRBD2
clone_size: .
v_call: TRBV14

cdr3_nt: TGTGCCAGCAGCCTCCTACTAGCGGCGGCCCGGCATGAGCAGTTCTTC
cdr3_aa: CASSLLLAAARHEQFF
j_call: TRBJ2-1
d_call: TRBD2
clone_size: .
v_call: TRBV5-6

cdr3_nt: TGTGCCAGCAGAGAAGGACTAGCGGGAGGTACAGATACGCAGTATTTT
cdr3_aa: CASREGLAGGTDTQYF
j_call: TRBJ2-3
d_call: TRBD2
clone_size: .
v_call: TRBV27

cdr3_nt: TGTGCCAGCAGTCGGACAGGGTCTCCCAATGAGCAGTTCTTC
cdr3_aa: CASSRTGSPNEQFF
j_call: TRBJ2-1
d_call: TRBD1
clone_size: .
v_call: TRBV7-9

cdr3_nt: TGTGCCTGGAGTGTCGGTGGGGGGGTGAGCGAGCAGTACTTC
cdr3_aa: CAWSVGGGVSEQYF
j_call: TRBJ2-7
d_call: TRBD2
clone_size: .
v_call: TRBV30

cdr3_nt: TGTGCCAGCTCGCTAGCGGGAGATCGGGAGCAGTTCTTC
cdr3_aa: CASSLAGDREQFF
j_call: TRBJ2-1
d_call: TRBD2
clone_size: .
v_call: TRBV18

cdr3_nt: TGTGCCTGGAGTGTAAGGCAGGGCGACACTGAAGCTTTCTTT
cdr3_aa: CAWSVRQGDTEAFF
j_call: TRBJ1-1
d_call: .
clone_size: .
v_call: TRBV30

cdr3_nt: TGTGCCAGCAGCCTCTTAATAGGGACAGGGAATCAGCCCCAGCATTTT
cdr3_aa: CASSLLIGTGNQPQHF
j_call: TRBJ1-5
d_call: TRBD1
clone_size: .
v_call: TRBV28

cdr3_nt: TGCGCCAGCAGCTTTCGGGACAGGGGGGCTGGTGGCTACACCTTC
cdr3_aa: CASSFRDRGAGGYTF
j_call: TRBJ1-2
d_call: TRBD1
clone_size: few
v_call: TRBV5-1

cdr3_nt: TGTGCCAGCAGTTACAGAAACGAGCAGTACTTC
cdr3_aa: CASSYRNEQYF
j_call: TRBJ2-7
d_call: .
clone_size: .
v_call: TRBV28

cdr3_nt: TGTGCCAGCGGGCAAGGGGCAGTTAACTATGGCTACACCTTC
cdr3_aa: CASGQGAVNYGYTF
j_call: TRBJ1-2
d_call: .
clone_size: .
v_call: TRBV5-8